This TCR beta chain was recovered during a study of cytomegalovirus exposure and HLA in healthy donors. General observations from the study: Diagnosis of cytomegalovirus status made by the classifier reportedly showed high specificity and sensitivity. Listed as cytomegalovirus-associated were 164 TCR beta chains.

TCRdb's copy holds only in-frame clones and misses some; the assay was immunoSEQ multiplex PCR. The repertoire consists of 150,000 to 200,000 clones, with roughly 85% occurring once and the leading ten covering approximately 15%. V shed 5 bases, J shed 3 bases, and the junction held 4 bases outside the gene matches. The CDR3 sequence is 15 residues long. CDR1 is SGHNT and CDR2 is YENEEA in the germline V gene. In regard to this clone: What it binds is unknown.

The material sequenced was PBMCs. This chain connects TRBV11-3 to TRBJ2-1; 10 bases are shared with TRBD1. The source of this sequence is a man aged 18 to 29 in good health and CMV-seropositive. Here the CDR3 reads CASSRRDRGYNEQFF. CDR3 nucleotide sequence: TGTGCCAGCAGCCGACGGGACAGGGGCTACAATGAGCAGTTCTTC.